A single sample gave rise to the 25 T cell receptor beta chains below, sequenced in a study of Graves' ophthalmopathy and Graves' hyperthyroidism (dated by TCRdb to 2017 to 2018). The run used an Illumina HiSeq 2000. For repertoire sequencing, the TCR beta CDR3 regions were amplified from RNA transcripts. HTBI primers and the Qiagen OneStep RT-PCR kit were used in a first-round RT-PCR, which was followed by a second-round multiplex PCR, size selection and purification. The public sequencing data were trimmed at Q25 with fastp and processed into clonotypes with MiXCR by TCRdb, which kept only in-frame beta chains. Rows with a matching CDR3 protein are joined into one entry that keeps the most common DNA and genes. In all, the sample holds hundreds of thousands of distinct CDR3 sequences, and about 21% of those were seen once. The ten largest clones add up to under 3% of the sample. The material sequenced was peripheral blood. The receptor source for this set is a woman younger than 35 with stable Graves' hyperthyroidism. Donor details come from another sample of the same person, matched by shared clones.

This clonotype was seen ten or more times. V usage is TRBV27 and J usage is TRBJ1-2; D perhaps matches TRBD1 (5 bases). The length of the CDR3 is 12 residues. Trimming took 6 bases from V and 4 from J, leaving 9 bases between them. CDR1 and CDR2 from the germline V gene are MNHEY and SMNVEV (reference sequence). This CDR3 reads CASRQGSYGYTF. CDR3 DNA: TGTGCCAGCAGGCAGGGTAGCTATGGCTACACCTTC.

This clonotype was seen a few times. The chain carries TRBV4-1 and TRBJ1-2; D uncertain. The CDR3 covers 15 residues. CDR1 MGHRA and CDR2 YSYEKL come from the germline V gene. V lost 2 bases and J lost 4, with 14 bases in between. Here the CDR3 DNA reads TGCGCCAGCAGCCAATCGAGGATTCTCACCTATGGCTACACCTTC. It specifies CASSQSRILTYGYTF.

This clonotype occurred many times. V gene TRBV7-2 combines with J gene TRBJ2-3; 7 nucleotides line up with TRBD2. Germline CDR1 and CDR2: SGHTA and FQGNSA. Trimming took 6 bases from V and 1 from J; bases not matched to a gene: 1. The CDR3 consists of 13 residues. Here the CDR3 DNA reads TGTGCCAGCAGGGGAGGGGGCACAGATACGCAGTATTTT. As protein: CASRGGGTDTQYF.

A remark on this clonotype: A read error may be the cause here, since a much bigger clone is one base away. CDR3 DNA: TGTGCCAGTAGTACCGGGACGGCGGGCGGCACTCAGCCCCAGCATTTT. This codes for CASSTGTAGGTQPQHF. This chain joins TRBV19 and TRBJ1-5, with D tentatively TRBD1 (5 bases). V lost 4 bases and J lost 6, with 19 bases in between. This CDR3 region has 16 residues. From germline, CDR1 is LNHDA and CDR2 SQIVND (reference sequence).

The chain uses TRBV6-2 or TRBV6-3 and TRBJ2-7; 7 bases match TRBD1. From germline, CDR1 is MNHEY and CDR2 SVGEGT. V was pared by 2 bases and J by 2 bases, with 6 bases of the junction left unmatched. The CDR3 consists of 15 residues. The CDR3 sequence: CASSYRDRDTYEQYF. In DNA, the CDR3 is TGTGCCAGCAGTTACCGTGACAGGGACACCTACGAGCAGTACTTC.

The rearrangement joins TRBV7-3 to TRBJ2-7, with a possible D match to TRBD1 (6 bases). In germline, CDR1 is SGHTA, CDR2 FQGTGA. The CDR3 length is 13 residues. Deletions cut 6 bases from V and 5 bases from J, with 14 bases between. For the CDR3, the DNA is TGTGCCAGCAGGGCAACAGGGTCGCACGAGCAGTACTTC. Translation gives CASRATGSHEQYF. The full variable domain, its missing parts supplied by reference TRBV7-3 and TRBJ2-7, is GAGVSQTPSNKVTEKGKYVELRCDPISGHTALYWYRQSLGQGPEFLIYFQGTGAADDSGLPNDRFFAVRPEGSVSTLKIQRTERGDSAVYLCASRATGSHEQYFGPGTRLTVT.

This clonotype was observed many times. The CDR3 DNA follows: TGTGCCACCCAGGAGTGGACAGGGATAGGCACCGGGGAGCTGTTTTTT. This codes for CATQEWTGIGTGELFF. V usage is TRBV24-1 and J usage is TRBJ2-2; 8 nucleotides agree with TRBD1. The CDR3 spans 16 residues. Germline CDR1 is KGHDR and CDR2 is SFDVKD. The V and J ends lost 9 bases and 4 bases, in that order; junction bases with no gene match: 12.

This clonotype was seen at least ten times. V is TRBV27 and J is TRBJ2-7; TRBD1 aligns across 9 bases. Trimming cost V 6 bases and J 5 bases; bases outside gene matches: 5. The CDR3 consists of 13 residues. CDR1 is MNHEY and CDR2 is SMNVEV in the germline V gene (reference sequence). CDR3 DNA sequence: TGTGCCAGCAGAAGACAGGGGGGCCACGAGCAGTACTTC. It codes for CASRRQGGHEQYF.

This clonotype was seen ten or more times. This chain connects TRBV5-4 to TRBJ2-5; D not resolved. This CDR3 spans 14 amino acids. Trimming cost V 4 bases and J 5 bases, with 15 bases left between them. Germline V gene sequence: CDR1 SGHNT, CDR2 YYREEE (reference sequence). Written as DNA, the CDR3 is TGTGCCAGCAGCCCCCCCGAAGGCGTGGAGACCCAGTACTTC. Translating it yields CASSPPEGVETQYF.

V usage is TRBV6-1 and J usage is TRBJ1-1; D uncertain. V lost 3 bases and J lost 0, with 11 bases in between. The germline CDR1 and CDR2 sequences are MNHNS and SASEGT. This CDR3 has 15 residues. Here the CDR3 reads CASSERFQLNTEAFF. The CDR3 nucleotides read TGTGCCAGCAGTGAGCGATTTCAGCTGAACACTGAAGCTTTCTTT.

This clonotype was counted ten times or more. The gene calls are TRBV2 and TRBJ2-7, with 8 bases lining up with TRBD2. J was trimmed by 2 bases and V by 4 bases; bases with no gene match: 4. The CDR3 extends over 14 amino acids. The germline V gene has CDR1 SNHLY and CDR2 FYNNEI. This chain's CDR3 is CASSVLAGTYEQYF. The CDR3 DNA reads TGTGCCAGCAGTGTGCTAGCGGGTACCTACGAGCAGTACTTC.

This clonotype appeared many times. The rearrangement joins TRBV29-1 to TRBJ1-1, with D unclear. The V end lost 5 bases, the J end lost 11 bases, and 12 bases lay between the germline ends. The germline V gene has CDR1 SQVTM and CDR2 ANQGSEA. The CDR3 runs to 10 residues. The CDR3 sequence: CSVSSLFAFF. CDR3 DNA: TGCAGCGTTTCGTCCCTTTTCGCTTTCTTT. Using reference TRBV29-1 and TRBJ1-1 for the parts outside the CDR3, the full variable domain is SAVISQKPSRDICQRGTSLTIQCQVDSQVTMMFWYRQQPGQSLTLIATANQGSEATYESGFVIDKFPISRPNLTFSTLTVSNMSPEDSSIYLCSVSSLFAFFGQGTRLTVV.

There are many counts of this clonotype. The chain has TRBV7-3 and TRBJ2-2, with D tentatively TRBD1 or TRBD2 (5 bases each). The CDR3 is 14 residues long. The ends were cut back, 4 bases at V and 6 bases at J, with 12 bases in the middle. Per germline, CDR1 SGHTA and CDR2 FQGTGA. CDR3: CASSYRDPAGELFF. The DNA of the CDR3 is TGTGCCAGCAGCTACCGGGACCCAGCCGGGGAGCTGTTTTTT.

The rearrangement joins TRBV5-1 to TRBJ2-2; possible D gene TRBD2, 5 bases. This CDR3 has 16 amino acids. The V and J ends lost 0 bases and 3 bases respectively, with 12 bases between them. CDR1 SGHRS and CDR2 YFSETQ come from the germline V gene. In DNA form, the CDR3 reads TGCGCCAGCAGCTTGGCCCCCGGGATCGACACCGGGGAGCTGTTTTTT. Amino acids: CASSLAPGIDTGELFF.

The chain joins TRBV2 to TRBJ1-6; 9 bases line up with TRBD1. Germline CDR1 reads SNHLY; CDR2 reads FYNNEI. With 5 bases clipped from V and 5 bases from J, the junction kept 4 bases outside the gene matches. The CDR3 contains 15 residues. CDR3 in DNA: TGTGCCAGCAGTTTCCGGACAGGGGATAATTCACCCCTCCACTTT. It translates to CASSFRTGDNSPLHF.

V is TRBV19 and J is TRBJ2-1; D may correspond to TRBD1 or TRBD2 (6 bases each). Germline assignment: CDR1 LNHDA and CDR2 SQIVND (reference sequence). This CDR3 has 15 residues. The V and J ends lost 1 base and 2 bases respectively, with 9 bases between them. Here the CDR3 DNA reads TGTGCCAGTAGTATAGCCGGGGGCGCCTACAATGAGCAGTTCTTC. Its translation: CASSIAGGAYNEQFF.

This clonotype came up many times. CDR3 sequence (DNA): TGCGCCAGCAGCCTGGACAGGTTCACTGAAGCTTTCTTT. Translated, it gives CASSLDRFTEAFF. The rearrangement joins TRBV5-1 to TRBJ1-1, with 7 bases matching TRBD1. V lost 4 bases, J lost 4 bases, and 4 bases stayed unmatched. Germline V lookup: CDR1 SGHRS, CDR2 YFSETQ. There are 13 residues in the CDR3.

Many counts were recorded for this clonotype. V usage is TRBV3-1 and J usage is TRBJ1-5, with a tentative D call TRBD1 (5 bases). CDR3 length: 14 residues. The V gene lost 1 base and the J gene lost 7 bases, with 11 bases spanning the gap. Germline CDR1 and CDR2: LGHDT and YNNKEL (reference sequence). The CDR3 DNA reads TGTGCCAGCAGCCAAGGGGACTTAGGGCAGCCCCAGCATTTT. Encoded protein: CASSQGDLGQPQHF.

This clonotype was recorded many times. The J gene is TRBJ1-1, the V gene TRBV27, with D perhaps matching TRBD1 (5 bases). The CDR3 spans 18 residues. Trimming left V 5 bases short and J 8 bases short, with 30 bases between. From germline, CDR1 is MNHEY and CDR2 SMNVEV (reference sequence). In DNA, the CDR3 is TGTGCCAGCAGTCAAACACGACAGCTAAACCTGGGGATTAAAGAAGCTTTCTTT. Translated: CASSQTRQLNLGIKEAFF.

This chain connects TRBV24-1 to TRBJ2-5, with D perhaps matching TRBD1 (5 bases). Germline loops: CDR1 KGHDR, CDR2 SFDVKD. V lost 4 bases, J lost 5 bases, and 13 bases lay in between. The CDR3 covers 14 residues. This CDR3 reads CATSERAGWETQYF. The CDR3 coding sequence is TGTGCCACCAGTGAGAGAGCAGGGTGGGAGACCCAGTACTTC.

This clonotype was seen repeatedly, ten times or more. The CDR3 reads CASSLPLAGEIQDTQYF. CDR3 nucleotides: TGTGCCAGCAGTCTACCACTAGCGGGAGAAATACAAGATACGCAGTATTTT. The gene calls are TRBV25-1 and TRBJ2-3, with TRBD2 matching over 11 bases. The CDR3 sequence is 17 residues long. The J segment lost 5 bases and the V segment lost 5 bases, leaving 12 bases of the junction unmatched. Germline lookup yields CDR1 MGHDK and CDR2 SYGVNS.

The CDR3 DNA follows: TGTGCCGGCGGGACGTACGAGCAGTACTTC. Residues: CAGGTYEQYF. The chain has TRBV6-1 and TRBJ2-7, with D possibly being TRBD2 (6 bases). This CDR3 contains 10 residues. The V end was cut by 11 bases, the J end by 4 bases, with 9 bases between. Germline V lookup: CDR1 MNHNS, CDR2 SASEGT.

This chain joins TRBV20-1 and TRBJ2-7; TRBD1 matches 11 bases. Per germline, CDR1 DFQATT and CDR2 SNEGSKA (reference sequence). The junction had 4 bases not matched to a gene; V was cut back by 0 bases and J by 6 bases. This CDR3 is built from 14 residues. This chain's CDR3 is CSARDGTGGREQYF. CDR3 nucleotides: TGCAGTGCTAGAGATGGGACAGGGGGACGCGAGCAGTACTTC.

At least ten counts were recorded for this clonotype. The chain is built from TRBV28 and TRBJ2-5; TRBD2 might be the D (6 bases). CDR1 is MDHEN, CDR2 SYDVKM, per germline. Trimming stripped 6 bases from V and 0 bases from J, with 23 bases between. This CDR3 region has 18 residues. CDR3 DNA: TGTGCCAGCAGCTTGACCGCGGGGACGAAGGACTACCAAGAGACCCAGTACTTC. Encoded protein: CASSLTAGTKDYQETQYF.

The table lists this clonotype with many counts. This chain uses TRBV2 with TRBJ2-7; D might be TRBD1 or TRBD2, each matching 6 bases. The CDR3 consists of 15 residues. Between the trimmed V and J ends, which lost 5 bases and 6 bases, there was a span of 20 bases. The germline gives CDR1 SNHLY, CDR2 FYNNEI. As DNA, the CDR3 is TGTGCCAGCAGTCCATCCCGGAGGGGGTCTGTCGAGCAGTACTTC. This translates into CASSPSRRGSVEQYF.